This passage covers 8 T cell receptor beta chains from one sample sequenced in a study of blood T cell repertoires in COVID-19. Generated by immunoSEQ multiplex PCR, the TCRdb table keeps only in-frame clones and is missing some. The table has 470,000 or so clones, approximately 90% seen once. The sample was PBMCs or T cells enriched from blood (not recorded which). These receptors originate from a woman in her late teens or twenties with acute COVID-19.

The rearrangement links TRBV7-2 to TRBJ2-7; TRBD2 agrees at 9 bases. Germline loops: CDR1 SGHTA, CDR2 FQGNSA. The trim removed 4 bases at V and 2 bases at J, leaving 9 bases unmatched. The CDR3 has 16 amino acids. The CDR3 DNA reads TGTGCCAGCAGCTCCGGAAGTAGCGGGAGTACCTACGAGCAGTACTTC. Translating gives CASSSGSSGSTYEQYF.

The chain uses TRBV28 and TRBJ1-1; no clear D. The CDR3 length is 14 residues. The germline gives CDR1 MDHEN, CDR2 SYDVKM. Between the trimmed V and J ends, which lost 3 bases and 4 bases, there was a span of 12 bases. The CDR3 region is CASSLQREGTEAFF. The CDR3 DNA follows: TGTGCCAGCAGTTTGCAAAGGGAGGGCACTGAAGCTTTCTTT.

This rearrangement joins TRBV28 to TRBJ2-7; 7 nucleotides line up with TRBD1. V shed 7 bases, J shed 0 bases, and the junction held 9 bases outside the gene matches. The CDR3 is 15 amino acids. Germline-derived CDR1 and CDR2 are MDHEN and SYDVKM. The CDR3 sequence is CASIVGQDSSYEQYF. For the CDR3, the DNA is TGTGCCAGCATCGTCGGACAGGATAGCTCCTACGAGCAGTACTTC.

The CDR3 loop is CASSQERIYTF. For the CDR3, the DNA is TGCGCCAGCAGCCAAGAGCGGATTTACACCTTC. This chain joins TRBV4-3 and TRBJ1-2; no firm D call. CDR3 length: 11 residues. V was cut by 0 bases and J by 11 bases, with 7 bases left in between. The germline V gene encodes CDR1 LGHNA and CDR2 YSLEER.

J is TRBJ2-1 and V is TRBV18; the match to TRBD1 covers 9 bases. The trim removed 2 bases at V and 4 bases at J, leaving 6 bases unmatched. Per germline, CDR1 KGHSH and CDR2 LQKENI. The CDR3 is 16 residues long. The CDR3 here is CASSPTTGGVYNEQFF. In nucleotides, the CDR3 is TGTGCCAGCTCACCAACGACAGGGGGGGTTTACAATGAGCAGTTCTTC.

This chain joins TRBV7-9 and TRBJ1-4; the D gene is possibly TRBD1 (6 bases). The length of the CDR3 is 13 residues. Trimming pared 6 bases from V and 4 bases from J, leaving 9 bases between. Germline V CDR1 and CDR2: SEHNR, FQNEAQ (reference sequence). Here the CDR3 reads CASRTGINEKLFF. The CDR3 bases are TGTGCCAGCAGGACAGGAATTAATGAAAAACTGTTTTTT.

The chain carries TRBV6-5 and TRBJ1-5; maybe TRBD1 (6 bases). Between the trimmed V and J ends, which lost 6 bases and 7 bases, there was a span of 13 bases. The CDR3 is 13 amino acids. Germline loops: CDR1 MNHEY, CDR2 SVGAGI. CDR3 amino acids: CASRVRGGQPQHF. In nucleotides, the CDR3 is TGTGCCAGCAGAGTTAGGGGGGGCCAGCCCCAGCATTTT.

The chain carries TRBV7-2 and TRBJ1-6, with D possibly TRBD1 on 5 matching bases. Trimming pared 3 bases from V and 10 bases from J, leaving 16 bases between. Germline CDR1 is SGHTA and CDR2 is FQGNSA. The CDR3 loop spans 15 amino acids. The CDR3 spells CASSFGRVKNSPLHF. CDR3 bases: TGTGCCAGCAGCTTCGGCAGGGTAAAAAACTCACCCCTCCACTTT.